This T cell receptor beta chain was recovered during a study of shared clonotypes between healthy human individuals. Clones were sequenced by immunoSEQ multiplex PCR, and TCRdb holds only the in-frame ones, with some missing. The profile shows some 300,000 clones, more than 60% of them singletons. The CDR3 extends over 13 amino acids. V lost 4 bases and J lost 0, with 6 bases in between. Germline V lookup: CDR1 SGHTA, CDR2 FQGTGA. The chain employs TRBV7-3 and TRBJ1-1, with a possible D match to TRBD1 (5 bases). Sequenced material: memory CD4+ T cells sorted from blood. Subset here: CD45RA-negative fraction. This sequence originates from a man aged 25 to 40 in good health. DNA of the CDR3: TGTGCCAGCAGCTGGACATTGAACACTGAAGCTTTCTTT. Translation gives CASSWTLNTEAFF.